A single sample gave rise to the 25 T cell receptor beta chains below, sequenced in a study of neurological immune-mediated disorders. TCRdb analysed the 5' RACE reads with MiXCR anew, one entry per CDR3 protein. The sample consists of about 50,000 distinct CDR3 sequences, 10% of them appearing once. The source material was PBMCs. The receptors were gathered from a woman between 40 and 55 years old with HTLV-1-associated myelopathy (HAM/TSP).

This clonotype came up many times. This chain joins TRBV5-6 and TRBJ2-7; the match to TRBD1 covers 7 bases. With 2 bases clipped from V and 2 bases from J, the junction kept 7 bases outside the gene matches. Germline CDR1 is SGHDT and CDR2 is YYEEEE. The CDR3 contains 15 residues. CDR3 in DNA: TGTGCCAGCAGCTTCCAGGGGGTAAGGGCCTACGAGCAGTACTTC. Translating it yields CASSFQGVRAYEQYF.

The V and J genes are TRBV7-2 and TRBJ2-3; unclear D gene. Trimming took 7 bases from V and 7 from J, leaving 18 bases between them. CDR1 SGHTA and CDR2 FQGNSA come from the germline V gene. The CDR3 consists of 14 residues. For the CDR3, the DNA is TGTGCCAGCACCGCGATGGCTCTTCTTAATACGCAGTATTTT. Translating gives CASTAMALLNTQYF.

This clonotype was observed at least ten times. This chain uses TRBV12-3 or TRBV12-4 with TRBJ2-3; the match to TRBD2 covers 14 bases. The CDR3 extends over 15 amino acids. After removal of 6 bases from V and 6 bases from J, the junction contained 5 bases not matched to a gene. The CDR3 coding sequence is TGTGCCAGCAGAAGACTAGCGGGGGGGTTCGATACGCAGTATTTT. Encoded protein: CASRRLAGGFDTQYF.

This clonotype was detected many times. This sequence joins TRBV5-1 and TRBJ1-6; weak D call: TRBD1 (6 bases). V was pared by 3 bases and J by 10 bases, with 14 bases between. Germline-derived CDR1 and CDR2 are SGHRS and YFSETQ. This CDR3 region has 14 residues. CDR3 sequence reads: CASSYASGDSPLHF. The CDR3 nucleotides read TGCGCCAGCAGCTACGCCTCAGGGGACTCACCCCTCCACTTT.

This clonotype was seen many times. This chain links TRBV7-2 with TRBJ2-5, with TRBD2 identical over 8 bases. Per germline, CDR1 SGHTA and CDR2 FQGNSA. The V gene end was trimmed by 5 bases and the J gene end by 5 bases; junction bases not matched to a gene: 13. This CDR3 is 16 amino acids long. As DNA, the CDR3 is TGTGCCAGCAGCCTAGGTCCGGGACTAGGCGGTGAGACCCAGTACTTC. Its protein product is CASSLGPGLGGETQYF.

There are many counts of this clonotype. This chain connects TRBV7-6 to TRBJ2-7, with D possibly TRBD2 on 5 matching bases. The CDR3 runs 14 residues. V was pared by 1 base and J by 3 bases, with 10 bases between. Germline V lookup: CDR1 SGHVS, CDR2 FNYEAQ. CDR3 in DNA: TGTGCCAGCAGCTTAGGCCCCGGGGACTACGAGCAGTACTTC. Its translation is CASSLGPGDYEQYF.

This clonotype was counted ten times or more. The CDR3 coding sequence is TGCGCCAGCTCCGGGACAGGGGCTCGTGGGGAGACCCAGTACTTC. Its translation: CASSGTGARGETQYF. The chain uses TRBV5-1 and TRBJ2-5; TRBD1 aligns across 10 bases. This CDR3 has 15 amino acids. The germline gives CDR1 SGHRS, CDR2 YFSETQ. V trimming: 7 bases; J trimming: 5 bases; junction bases outside the gene matches: 11.

This clonotype has a count of ten or more. The chain couples TRBV5-1 to TRBJ1-6; 7 bases are shared with TRBD1. This CDR3 has 14 residues. V shed 2 bases, J shed 7 bases, and the junction held 3 bases outside the gene matches. Germline V CDR1 and CDR2: SGHRS, YFSETQ. CDR3 residues: CASSFTGENSPLHF. The CDR3 DNA sequence: TGCGCCAGCAGCTTTACAGGGGAAAATTCACCCCTCCACTTT. Complete variable domain (other parts from reference TRBV5-1 and TRBJ1-6): KAGVTQTPRYLIKTRGQQVTLSCSPISGHRSVSWYQQTPGQGLQFLFEYFSETQRNKGNFPGRFSGRQFSNSRSEMNVSTLELGDSALYLCASSFTGENSPLHFGNGTRLTVT.

This clonotype occurred many times. V gene TRBV5-1 combines with J gene TRBJ1-2; 7 bases are shared with TRBD1. V gave up 1 base and J gave up 0 bases; unmatched junction bases: 6. CDR1 is SGHRS, CDR2 YFSETQ, per germline. This CDR3 contains 16 residues. The CDR3 spells CASSLYPGGTNYGYTF. For the CDR3, the DNA is TGCGCCAGCAGCTTGTATCCAGGGGGGACTAACTATGGCTACACCTTC.

Ten or more counts support this clonotype. The chain has TRBV20-1 and TRBJ2-5; no firm D call. This CDR3 contains 13 residues. Germline-derived CDR1 and CDR2 are DFQATT and SNEGSKA (reference sequence). V gave up 3 bases and J gave up 4 bases, with 12 bases separating them. The CDR3 protein is CSASGHMGETQYF. CDR3 coding DNA: TGCAGTGCTAGCGGCCATATGGGAGAGACCCAGTACTTC.

Worth noting for this clonotype: This may be a read error: a much more frequent sequence differs by one nucleotide. The chain carries TRBV4-3 and TRBJ1-2; D possibly corresponds to TRBD1 (5 bases). The CDR3 runs 14 residues. The germline V gene encodes CDR1 LGHNA and CDR2 YSLEER. The CDR3 protein is CASNRRQSNYGYNF. CDR3 coding DNA: TGCGCCAGCAACCGTCGACAGAGCAACTATGGCTACAACTTC.

This clonotype has at least ten counts. The chain carries TRBV5-1 and TRBJ1-1; D not resolved. Trimming cost V 1 base and J 5 bases, with 15 bases left between them. Germline assignment: CDR1 SGHRS and CDR2 YFSETQ. The CDR3 consists of 15 residues. This CDR3 is CASSLPDVIMTEAFF. CDR3 in DNA: TGCGCCAGCAGCTTGCCAGACGTTATAATGACTGAAGCTTTCTTT.

To note about this clonotype: A much larger clone differs from this one at a single base, so this may be a read error. The rearrangement joins TRBV20-1 to TRBJ2-3, with a possible D match to TRBD2 (7 bases). The CDR3 is made up of 15 amino acids. V was cut by 7 bases and J by 8 bases, with 25 bases left in between. In germline, CDR1 is DFQATT, CDR2 SNEGSKA (reference sequence). CDR3 DNA: TGCAGTGTGGGCCTTAGCGGGTCCACCAGGGGTACGCAGTATTTT. Protein: CSVGLSGSTRGTQYF.

This clonotype was observed at least ten times. The V gene is TRBV20-1, the J gene TRBJ2-7, with 9 bases matching TRBD1. Germline V lookup: CDR1 DFQATT, CDR2 SNEGSKA (reference sequence). CDR3 length: 14 amino acids. J was trimmed by 5 bases and V by 3 bases; bases with no gene match: 8. CDR3 sequence: CSASGGTGLNEQYF. CDR3 in DNA: TGCAGTGCTAGTGGAGGGACAGGGCTAAACGAGCAGTACTTC.

At least ten counts were recorded for this clonotype. The chain combines TRBV6-2 or TRBV6-3 with TRBJ2-6; possibly TRBD1 or TRBD2 for D (5 bases each). Germline V gives CDR1 MNHEY, CDR2 SVGEGT. Trimming left V 8 bases short and J 0 bases short, with 20 bases between. The CDR3 runs to 18 residues. The CDR3: CASGPPGRRSSGANVLTF. As DNA, the CDR3 is TGTGCCAGCGGACCCCCGGGACGACGATCCTCTGGGGCCAACGTCCTGACTTTC.

This clonotype was observed at least ten times. The chain carries TRBV11-2 and TRBJ2-6; unclear D gene. Germline CDR1 and CDR2: SGHAT and FQNNGV. The CDR3 extends over 16 amino acids. V was trimmed by 8 bases and J by 0 bases, leaving 14 bases between them. The CDR3 nucleotides read TGTGCCAGCTCTGTGGGTCTTCCCTCTGGGGCCAACGTCCTGACTTTC. Amino acids: CASSVGLPSGANVLTF.

In this sample, this clonotype turned up many times. The rearrangement joins TRBV5-1 to TRBJ2-5; perhaps TRBD2 as D (5 bases). Trimming took off 1 base at V and 5 bases at J, with 6 bases between the two ends. This CDR3 is built from 12 residues. CDR1 and CDR2 (germline): SGHRS, YFSETQ. As DNA, the CDR3 is TGCGCCAGCAGCTTGCGCGGGGAGACCCAGTACTTC. Translation: CASSLRGETQYF.

This clonotype came up many times. This chain links TRBV7-9 with TRBJ2-7; the D is unclear. The CDR3 is 14 residues long. In germline, CDR1 is SEHNR, CDR2 FQNEAQ (reference sequence). Trimming left V 1 base short and J 3 bases short, with 10 bases between. The CDR3 loop reads CASSLGAEIYEQYF. The DNA for the CDR3 is TGTGCCAGCAGCTTAGGGGCGGAGATCTACGAGCAGTACTTC.

This clonotype was recorded at least ten times. The genes are TRBV2 and TRBJ2-5, with 9 bases lining up with TRBD2. V lost 3 bases to trimming and J lost 5 bases; unmatched junction nucleotides: 10. The CDR3 has 16 residues. CDR1 and CDR2 (germline): SNHLY, FYNNEI. CDR3 nucleotides: TGTGCCAGCAGTGACTTAGCGGGGGCGAAACCTGAGACCCAGTACTTC. As protein: CASSDLAGAKPETQYF.

This clonotype has only one observation. This clone may be a read error of a much larger clone one base away. This sequence joins TRBV5-1 and TRBJ2-2, with unresolved D. The germline CDR1 and CDR2 sequences are SGHRS and YFSETQ. The CDR3 extends over 13 amino acids. DNA for the CDR3: TGCGCCAGCAGCAGAGACCAAACCGTGGAGCTGTTTTTT. Translating it yields CASSRDQTVELFF.

In its sample, this clonotype was seen a few times. The CDR3, as DNA: TGCACCAGCAGCCAAGATAGCGGGGGGACCACAGATACGCAGTATTTT. Translated: CTSSQDSGGTTDTQYF. The V gene is TRBV1, the J gene TRBJ2-3; no check of the table's D call, TRBD2, against the DNA was made. TRBV1 is deemed a pseudogene. The CDR3 consists of 16 residues.

Ten or more counts support this clonotype. V and J are TRBV24-1 and TRBJ1-5; TRBD1 matches at 9 bases. The CDR3 has 14 residues. Germline V gives CDR1 KGHDR, CDR2 SFDVKD. V trimming: 7 bases; J trimming: 7 bases; junction bases outside the gene matches: 7. The CDR3 DNA reads TGTGCCACCAGCGAAACAGGGGGCGGCCAGCCCCAGCATTTT. Translated, it gives CATSETGGGQPQHF.

This clonotype was seen ten or more times. This chain joins TRBV4-3 and TRBJ2-3; no definite D call. CDR1 is LGHNA and CDR2 is YSLEER in the germline V gene. This CDR3 has 14 residues. V was clipped by 4 bases and J by 3 bases, with 11 bases between them. CDR3 residues: CASSLERRTDTQYF. The CDR3 nucleotides read TGCGCCAGCAGCCTGGAAAGGCGAACAGATACGCAGTATTTT.

This clonotype was found many times. The chain has TRBV9 and TRBJ2-2, with D perhaps given as TRBD1 or TRBD2 (7 bases each). Trimming took 3 bases from V and 3 from J, leaving 21 bases between them. The germline V gene encodes CDR1 SGDLS and CDR2 YYNGEE. The CDR3 length is 18 residues. The CDR3 is CASSDNREGARYTGELFF. CDR3 nucleotide sequence: TGTGCCAGCAGCGACAACAGGGAGGGGGCGAGGTACACCGGGGAGCTGTTTTTT.

In this sample, this clonotype turned up many times. The chain links TRBV9 to TRBJ1-6; TRBD1 is a possible D gene (6 bases). V was pared by 4 bases and J by 10 bases, with 18 bases between. Per the germline V gene, CDR1 is SGDLS and CDR2 is YYNGEE. CDR3 length: 15 amino acids. The CDR3 region has the DNA TGTGCCAGCAGCCCTGGTCTCAGGGGACACTCACCCCTCCACTTT. Translated: CASSPGLRGHSPLHF.